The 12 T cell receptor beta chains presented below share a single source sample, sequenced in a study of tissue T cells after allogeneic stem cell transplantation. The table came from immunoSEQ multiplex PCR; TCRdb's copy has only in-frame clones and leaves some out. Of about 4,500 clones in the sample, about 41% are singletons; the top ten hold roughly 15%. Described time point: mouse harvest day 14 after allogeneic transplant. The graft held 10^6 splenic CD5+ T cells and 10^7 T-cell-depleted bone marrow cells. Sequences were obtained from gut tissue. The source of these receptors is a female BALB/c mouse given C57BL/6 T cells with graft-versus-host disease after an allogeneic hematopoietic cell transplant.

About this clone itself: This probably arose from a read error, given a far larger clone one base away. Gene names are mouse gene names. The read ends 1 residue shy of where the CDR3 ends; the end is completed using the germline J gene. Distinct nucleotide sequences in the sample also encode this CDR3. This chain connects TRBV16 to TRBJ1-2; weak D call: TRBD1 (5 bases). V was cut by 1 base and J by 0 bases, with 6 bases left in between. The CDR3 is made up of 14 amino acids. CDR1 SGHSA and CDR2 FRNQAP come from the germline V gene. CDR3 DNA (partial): TGTGCAAGCAGCTTAGCGGGGGCAAACTCCGACTACACC. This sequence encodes CASSLAGANSDYT. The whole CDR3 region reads CASSLAGANSDYTF.

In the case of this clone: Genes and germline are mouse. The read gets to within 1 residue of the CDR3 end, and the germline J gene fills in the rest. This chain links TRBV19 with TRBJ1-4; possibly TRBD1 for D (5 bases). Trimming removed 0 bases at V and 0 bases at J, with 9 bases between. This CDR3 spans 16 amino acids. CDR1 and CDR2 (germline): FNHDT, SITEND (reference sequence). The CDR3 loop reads CASSIGTIVSNERLFF. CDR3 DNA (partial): TGTGCCAGCAGTATAGGGACAATTGTTTCCAACGAAAGATTATTT. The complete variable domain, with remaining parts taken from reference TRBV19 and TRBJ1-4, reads GGIITQTPKFLIGQEGQKLTLKCQQNFNHDTMYWYRQDSGKGLRLIYYSITENDLQKGDLSEGYDASREKKSSFSLTVTSAQKNEMAVFLCASSIGTIVSNERLFFGHGTKLSVL.

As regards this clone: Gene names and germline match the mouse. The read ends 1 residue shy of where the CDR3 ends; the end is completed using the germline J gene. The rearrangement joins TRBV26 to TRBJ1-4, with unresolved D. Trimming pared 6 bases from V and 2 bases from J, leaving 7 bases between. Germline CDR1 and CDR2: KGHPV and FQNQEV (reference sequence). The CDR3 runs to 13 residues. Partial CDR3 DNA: TGTGCCAGCAGCCCCGGCTCCAACGAAAGATTATTT. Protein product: CASSPGSNERLF. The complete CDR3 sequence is CASSPGSNERLFF.

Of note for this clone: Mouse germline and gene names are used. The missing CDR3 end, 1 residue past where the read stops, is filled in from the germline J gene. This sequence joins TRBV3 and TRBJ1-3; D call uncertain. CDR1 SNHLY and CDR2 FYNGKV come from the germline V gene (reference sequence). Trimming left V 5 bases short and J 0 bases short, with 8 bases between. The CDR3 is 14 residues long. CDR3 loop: CASSAQNSGNTLYF. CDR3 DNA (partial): TGTGCCAGCAGCGCTCAGAATTCTGGAAATACGCTCTAT.

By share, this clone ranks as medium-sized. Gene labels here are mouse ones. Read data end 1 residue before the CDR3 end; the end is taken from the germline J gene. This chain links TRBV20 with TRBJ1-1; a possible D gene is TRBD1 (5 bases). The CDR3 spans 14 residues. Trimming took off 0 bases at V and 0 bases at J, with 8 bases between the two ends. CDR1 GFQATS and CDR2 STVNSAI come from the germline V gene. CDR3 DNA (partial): TGTGGTGCTAGGGAAAGGACACCAAACACAGAAGTCTTC. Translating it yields CGARERTPNTEVF. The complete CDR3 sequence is CGARERTPNTEVFF.

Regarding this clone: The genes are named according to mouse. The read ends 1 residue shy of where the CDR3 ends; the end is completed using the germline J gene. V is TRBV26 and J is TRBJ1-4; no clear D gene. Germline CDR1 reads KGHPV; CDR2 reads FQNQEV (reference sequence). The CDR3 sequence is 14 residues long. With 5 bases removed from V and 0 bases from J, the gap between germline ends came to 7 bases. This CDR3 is CASSTEISNERLFF. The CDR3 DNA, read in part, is TGTGCCAGCAGTACGGAAATTTCCAACGAAAGATTATTT.

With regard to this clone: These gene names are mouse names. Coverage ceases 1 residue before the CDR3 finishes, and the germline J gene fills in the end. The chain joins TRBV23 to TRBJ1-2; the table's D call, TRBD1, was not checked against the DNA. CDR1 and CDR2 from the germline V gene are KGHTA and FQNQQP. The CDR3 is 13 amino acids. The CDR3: CSSSQGQGSDYTF. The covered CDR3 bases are TGCTCCAGCAGTCAGGGACAGGGCTCCGACTACACC.

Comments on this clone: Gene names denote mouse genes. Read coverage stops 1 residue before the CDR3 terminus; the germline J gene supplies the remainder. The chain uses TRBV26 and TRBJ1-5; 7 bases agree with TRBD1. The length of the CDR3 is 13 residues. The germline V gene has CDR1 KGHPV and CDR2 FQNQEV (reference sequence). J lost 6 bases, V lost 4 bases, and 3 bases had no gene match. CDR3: CASSPRDSQAPLF. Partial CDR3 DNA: TGTGCCAGCAGTCCCCGGGACAGCCAGGCTCCGCTT.

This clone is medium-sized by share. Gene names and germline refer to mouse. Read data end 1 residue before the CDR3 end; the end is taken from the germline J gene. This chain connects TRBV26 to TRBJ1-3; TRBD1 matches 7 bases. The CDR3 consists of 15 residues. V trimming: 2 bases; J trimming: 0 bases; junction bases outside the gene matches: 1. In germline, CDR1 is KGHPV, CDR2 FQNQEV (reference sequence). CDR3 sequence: CASSLGTASGNTLYF. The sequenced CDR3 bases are TGTGCCAGCAGTCTGGGGACAGCTTCTGGAAATACGCTCTAT.

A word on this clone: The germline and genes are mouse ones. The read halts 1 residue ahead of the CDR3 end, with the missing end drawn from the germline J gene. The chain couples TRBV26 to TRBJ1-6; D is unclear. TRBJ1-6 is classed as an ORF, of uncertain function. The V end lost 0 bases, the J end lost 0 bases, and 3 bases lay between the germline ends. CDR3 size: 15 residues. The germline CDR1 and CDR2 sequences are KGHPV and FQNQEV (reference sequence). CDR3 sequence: CASSLSNSYNSPLYF. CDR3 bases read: TGTGCCAGCAGTCTGTCTAATTCCTATAATTCGCCCCTCTAC.

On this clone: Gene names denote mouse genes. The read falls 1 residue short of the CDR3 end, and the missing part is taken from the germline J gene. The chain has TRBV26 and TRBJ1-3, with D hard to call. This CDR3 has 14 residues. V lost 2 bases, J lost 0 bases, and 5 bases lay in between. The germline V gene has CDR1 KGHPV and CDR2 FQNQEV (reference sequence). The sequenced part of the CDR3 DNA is TGTGCCAGCAGTCTGATGGGTTCTGGAAATACGCTCTAT. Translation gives CASSLMGSGNTLY. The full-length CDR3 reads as CASSLMGSGNTLYF.

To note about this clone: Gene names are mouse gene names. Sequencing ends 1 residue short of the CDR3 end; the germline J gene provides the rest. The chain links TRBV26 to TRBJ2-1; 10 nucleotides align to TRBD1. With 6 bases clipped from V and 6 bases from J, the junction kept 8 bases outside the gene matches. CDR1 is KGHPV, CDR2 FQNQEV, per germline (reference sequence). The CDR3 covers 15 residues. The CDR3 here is CASRMGQGSFAEQFF. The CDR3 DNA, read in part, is TGTGCCAGCAGGATGGGACAGGGGAGCTTTGCTGAGCAGTTC.